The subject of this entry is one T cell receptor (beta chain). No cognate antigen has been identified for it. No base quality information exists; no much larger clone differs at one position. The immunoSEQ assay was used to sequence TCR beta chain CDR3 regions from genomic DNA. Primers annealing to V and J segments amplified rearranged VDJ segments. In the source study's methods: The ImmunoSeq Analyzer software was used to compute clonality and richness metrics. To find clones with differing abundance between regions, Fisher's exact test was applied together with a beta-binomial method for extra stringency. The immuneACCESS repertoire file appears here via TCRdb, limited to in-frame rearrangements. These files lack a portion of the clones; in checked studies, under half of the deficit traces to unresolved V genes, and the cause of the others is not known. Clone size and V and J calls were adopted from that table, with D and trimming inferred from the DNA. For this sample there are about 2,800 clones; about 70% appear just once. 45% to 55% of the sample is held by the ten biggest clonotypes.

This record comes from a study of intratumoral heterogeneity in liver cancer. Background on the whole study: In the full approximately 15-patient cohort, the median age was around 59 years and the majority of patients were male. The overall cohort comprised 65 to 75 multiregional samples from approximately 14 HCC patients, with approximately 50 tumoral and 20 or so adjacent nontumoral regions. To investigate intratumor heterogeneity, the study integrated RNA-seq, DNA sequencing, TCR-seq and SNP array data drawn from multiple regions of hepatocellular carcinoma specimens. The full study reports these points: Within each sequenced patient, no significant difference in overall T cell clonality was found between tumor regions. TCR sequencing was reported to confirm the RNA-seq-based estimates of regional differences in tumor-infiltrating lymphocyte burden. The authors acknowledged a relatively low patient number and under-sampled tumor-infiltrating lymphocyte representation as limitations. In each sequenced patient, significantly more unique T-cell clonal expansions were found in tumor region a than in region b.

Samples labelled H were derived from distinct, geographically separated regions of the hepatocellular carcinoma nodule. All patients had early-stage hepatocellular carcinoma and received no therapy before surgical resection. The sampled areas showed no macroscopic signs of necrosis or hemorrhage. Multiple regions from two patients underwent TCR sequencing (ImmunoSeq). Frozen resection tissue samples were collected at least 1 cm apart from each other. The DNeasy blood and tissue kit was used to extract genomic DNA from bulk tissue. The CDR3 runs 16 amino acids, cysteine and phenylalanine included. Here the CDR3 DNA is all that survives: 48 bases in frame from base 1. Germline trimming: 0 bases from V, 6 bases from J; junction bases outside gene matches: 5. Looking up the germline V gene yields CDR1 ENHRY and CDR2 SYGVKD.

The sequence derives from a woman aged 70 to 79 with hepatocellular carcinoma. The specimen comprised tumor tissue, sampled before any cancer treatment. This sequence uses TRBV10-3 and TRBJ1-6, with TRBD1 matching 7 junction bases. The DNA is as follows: TGTGCCATCAGTGAGTCCCTGGGACAGCTTAATTCACCCCTCCACTTT. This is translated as CAISESLGQLNSPLHF.